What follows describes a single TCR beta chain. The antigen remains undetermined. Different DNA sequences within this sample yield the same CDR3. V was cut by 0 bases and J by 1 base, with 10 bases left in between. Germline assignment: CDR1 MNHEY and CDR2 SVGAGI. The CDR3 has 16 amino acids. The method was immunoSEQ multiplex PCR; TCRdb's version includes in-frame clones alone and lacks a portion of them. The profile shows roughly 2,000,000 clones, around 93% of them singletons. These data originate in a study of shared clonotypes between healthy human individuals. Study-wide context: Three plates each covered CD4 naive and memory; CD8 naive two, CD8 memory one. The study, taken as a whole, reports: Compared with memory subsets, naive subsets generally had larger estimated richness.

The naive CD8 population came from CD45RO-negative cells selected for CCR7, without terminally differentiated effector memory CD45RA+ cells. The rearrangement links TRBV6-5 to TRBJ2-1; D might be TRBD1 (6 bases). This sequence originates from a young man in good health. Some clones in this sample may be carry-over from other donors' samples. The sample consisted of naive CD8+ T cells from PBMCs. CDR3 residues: CASSYSRTASYNEQFF. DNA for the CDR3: TGTGCCAGCAGTTACTCGCGGACAGCATCCTACAATGAGCAGTTCTTC.